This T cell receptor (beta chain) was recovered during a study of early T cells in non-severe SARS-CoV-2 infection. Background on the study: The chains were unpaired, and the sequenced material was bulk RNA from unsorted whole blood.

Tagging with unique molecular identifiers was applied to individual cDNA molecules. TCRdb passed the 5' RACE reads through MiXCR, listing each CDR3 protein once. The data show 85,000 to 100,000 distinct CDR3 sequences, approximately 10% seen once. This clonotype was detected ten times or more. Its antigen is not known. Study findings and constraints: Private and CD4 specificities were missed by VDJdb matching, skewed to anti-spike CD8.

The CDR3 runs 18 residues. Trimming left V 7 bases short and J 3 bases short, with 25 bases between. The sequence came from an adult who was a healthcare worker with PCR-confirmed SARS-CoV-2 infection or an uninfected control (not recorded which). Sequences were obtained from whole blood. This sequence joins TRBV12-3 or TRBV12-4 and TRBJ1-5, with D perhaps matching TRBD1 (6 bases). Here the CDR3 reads CASTTKRLGGDFNQPQHF. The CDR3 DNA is TGTGCCAGCACCACTAAACGTTTAGGGGGGGATTTCAATCAGCCCCAGCATTTT.